This T cell receptor beta chain was observed in a study of PD-1 blockade in classical Hodgkin lymphoma. A remark on this clone: No antigen is known for it.

Described time point: cycle 4 day 1 (C4D1), after less than 7 weeks of nivolumab. Brentuximab vedotin exposure varied, and every patient relapsed after autologous stem cell transplantation. The table came from immunoSEQ multiplex PCR; TCRdb's copy has only in-frame clones and leaves some out. The sample carries 90,000 or so clones, around four fifths recorded once. The CDR3 is made up of 15 amino acids. V lost 2 bases, J lost 6 bases, and 17 bases lay in between. The germline CDR1 and CDR2 sequences are SGHTA and FQGNSA. Overall study findings and caveats: The study reported lower baseline TCR diversity in newly diagnosed patients than in healthy donors.

Sequenced here: peripheral blood mononuclear cells (PBMCs), sampled before the fourth cycle of nivolumab. This TCR was recovered from a human donor with classical Hodgkin lymphoma. The rearrangement uses TRBV7-2 and TRBJ2-7, with D perhaps matching TRBD1 or TRBD2 (6 bases each). As DNA, the CDR3 is TGTGCCAGCAGCTTATGGGGGGCACCCAGGGGCGAGCAGTACTTC. Amino acids: CASSLWGAPRGEQYF. Full variable domain (remainder filled in from reference TRBV7-2 and TRBJ2-7): GAGVSQSPSNKVTEKGKDVELRCDPISGHTALYWYRQSLGQGLEFLIYFQGNSAPDKSGLPSDRFSAERTGGSVSTLTIQRTQQEDSAVYLCASSLWGAPRGEQYFGPGTRLTVT.